This T cell receptor beta chain was profiled in a study of CD8 T cells in Susac syndrome. With 2 bases removed from V and 5 bases from J, the gap between germline ends came to 7 bases. This CDR3 is 13 amino acids long. Germline assignment: CDR1 MNHEY and CDR2 SMNVEV (reference sequence). With random hexamers, reverse transcription was performed on roughly 0.5 to 1 ug of RNA. With immunoSEQ multiplex PCR, TCR beta CDR3 was amplified across 54 Vbeta and 13 Jbeta. Using its own MiXCR run on the immunoSEQ multiplex PCR reads, TCRdb lists one record per CDR3 protein. The top ten hold about 0.11% of the sample, which has a few hundred thousand distinct CDR3 sequences, about 85% seen once. This clonotype was seen more than once but under ten times. In contrast to the negatively isolated CD8+ and CD4+ T cells, TEMRA cells were FACS-enriched.

The sequence derives from a human donor with multiple sclerosis. The sequenced sample consisted of CD8+ T cells from PBMCs. J is TRBJ1-5 and V is TRBV27; unclear D gene. The CDR3, as DNA: TGTGCCAGCAGTTTAGGCCGAGATCAGCCCCAGCATTTT. It translates to CASSLGRDQPQHF.